These 15 T cell receptor beta chains were all obtained from the same sample, sequenced in a study of blood T cell repertoires in COVID-19. Generated by immunoSEQ multiplex PCR, the TCRdb table keeps only in-frame clones and is missing some. The repertoire has about 180,000 clones, around four fifths of them found once; the top ten carry less than 3.5%. Sequences were obtained from peripheral blood. These receptors originate from a woman aged 55-70 years with acute or convalescent COVID-19.

The chain couples TRBV28 to TRBJ1-5; 8 bases are a match to TRBD1. The CDR3 has 15 amino acids. Per germline, CDR1 MDHEN and CDR2 SYDVKM. Trimming removed 6 bases from V and 3 bases from J; junction bases left unmatched: 7. For the CDR3, the DNA is TGTGCCAGCAGAAAAGGACAGGGTTTCAATCAGCCCCAGCATTTT. It codes for CASRKGQGFNQPQHF.

The chain uses TRBV2 and TRBJ1-5; D perhaps matches TRBD1 (5 bases). The CDR3 consists of 14 residues. Germline V gives CDR1 SNHLY, CDR2 FYNNEI. V was cut by 2 bases and J by 4 bases, with 9 bases left in between. The CDR3 here is CASSESRGNQPQHF. CDR3 bases: TGTGCCAGCAGTGAATCTCGGGGGAATCAGCCCCAGCATTTT.

V gene TRBV18 combines with J gene TRBJ2-2; D remains unclear. The V and J ends lost 3 bases and 2 bases respectively, with 13 bases between them. The CDR3 loop spans 16 amino acids. The germline V gene has CDR1 KGHSH and CDR2 LQKENI. CDR3 in amino acids: CASSPFNDLNTGELFF. The CDR3, as DNA: TGTGCCAGCTCACCCTTTAATGACTTAAACACCGGGGAGCTGTTTTTT.

This chain links TRBV6-2 or TRBV6-3 with TRBJ1-6, with D perhaps matching TRBD1 (6 bases). The CDR3 sequence is 16 residues long. Trimming cost V 0 bases and J 7 bases, with 13 bases left between them. Per germline, CDR1 MNHEY and CDR2 SVGEGT. CDR3 nucleotides: TGTGCCAGCAGTTACTCGGCTAAAAGGGGGAATTCACCCCTCCACTTT. Its translation is CASSYSAKRGNSPLHF.

The chain uses TRBV30 and TRBJ1-1; D is ambiguous. The length of the CDR3 is 14 residues. The V end lost 0 bases, the J end lost 1 base, and 9 bases lay between the germline ends. CDR1 and CDR2 from the germline V gene are GTSNPN and SVGIG (reference sequence). CDR3 coding DNA: TGTGCCTGGAGTGTAGGCGCGGCGAACACTGAAGCTTTCTTT. Translated, it gives CAWSVGAANTEAFF.

The chain joins TRBV4-1 to TRBJ1-5; D is uncertain. The CDR3 extends over 16 amino acids. CDR1 MGHRA and CDR2 YSYEKL come from the germline V gene. V lost 1 base and J 0 bases, leaving 10 bases between the germline ends. In nucleotides, the CDR3 is TGCGCCAGCAGCCAAGGGCTGGGAGATAGCAATCAGCCCCAGCATTTT. This encodes CASSQGLGDSNQPQHF.

The V gene is TRBV4-2, the J gene TRBJ1-2, with TRBD1 matching 8 bases. The CDR3 spans 14 residues. Trimming removed 3 bases from V and 7 bases from J; junction bases left unmatched: 7. CDR1 and CDR2 from the germline V gene are LGHNA and YNFKEQ. The CDR3 coding sequence is TGTGCCAGCAGCCAGACAGGGGCAATAAGTGGCTACACCTTC. Translated: CASSQTGAISGYTF.

The chain is built from TRBV6-2 or TRBV6-3 and TRBJ2-1, with TRBD2 matching over 7 bases. Germline values: CDR1 MNHEY, CDR2 SVGEGT. The V segment lost 0 bases and the J segment 2 bases; nucleotides outside the gene matches: 4. This CDR3 is 16 amino acids long. CDR3 DNA sequence: TGTGCCAGCAGTTACTCTCGGCGGGGGACCTACAATGAGCAGTTCTTC. Protein sequence: CASSYSRRGTYNEQFF.

J is TRBJ2-5 and V is TRBV7-2; a weak D match, TRBD1 (5 bases). The V end was cut by 1 base, the J end by 4 bases, with 13 bases between. This CDR3 contains 15 residues. Per germline, CDR1 SGHTA and CDR2 FQGNSA. The DNA for the CDR3 is TGTGCCAGCAGCTTAGTAACAGGAGTGCGAGAGACCCAGTACTTC. It translates to CASSLVTGVRETQYF. The whole variable domain, remainder taken from reference TRBV7-2 and TRBJ2-5, is GAGVSQSPSNKVTEKGKDVELRCDPISGHTALYWYRQSLGQGLEFLIYFQGNSAPDKSGLPSDRFSAERTGGSVSTLTIQRTQQEDSAVYLCASSLVTGVRETQYFGPGTRLLVL.

This clone was picked up a small number of times. The chain is built from TRBV5-1 and TRBJ2-5; a possible D gene is TRBD2 (6 bases). CDR1 is SGHRS, CDR2 YFSETQ, per germline. V lost 6 bases and J 2 bases, leaving 14 bases between the germline ends. The CDR3 sequence is 14 residues long. CDR3 sequence (DNA): TGCGCCAGCAAGCGGGCCACGGTGCAAGAGACCCAGTACTTC. This gives the protein CASKRATVQETQYF.

This chain links TRBV7-5 with TRBJ2-5; TRBD2 reflects the table's D call only, with no check against the DNA. TRBV7-5 counts as a pseudogene. There are 17 residues in the CDR3. The CDR3 loop is CARSFRRRASGQETQYF. In DNA, the CDR3 is TGTGCCAGAAGCTTCCGGAGACGGGCTAGCGGCCAAGAGACCCAGTACTTC.

V gene TRBV25-1 combines with J gene TRBJ1-2; TRBD1 is a possible D gene (5 bases). Germline CDR1 and CDR2: MGHDK and SYGVNS. There are 12 residues in the CDR3. Trimming stripped 7 bases from V and 2 bases from J, with 8 bases between. CDR3 bases: TGTGCCAGCACCGGGGGAAACTATGGCTACACCTTC. Protein sequence: CASTGGNYGYTF.

V usage is TRBV28 and J usage is TRBJ1-3; D remains ambiguous. The CDR3 loop spans 16 amino acids. V dropped 5 bases and J dropped 4 bases, with 18 bases sitting between them. The germline V gene has CDR1 MDHEN and CDR2 SYDVKM. The CDR3 spells CASSTIRKDFGNTIYF. In DNA form, the CDR3 reads TGTGCCAGCAGTACAATCCGCAAAGATTTCGGAAACACCATATATTTT. Drawing the rest from reference TRBV28 and TRBJ1-3, the complete variable domain is DVKVTQSSRYLVKRTGEKVFLECVQDMDHENMFWYRQDPGLGLRLIYFSYDVKMKEKGDIPEGYSVSREKKERFSLILESASTNQTSMYLCASSTIRKDFGNTIYFGEGSWLTVV.

This clone was counted between two and nine times. This chain joins TRBV24-1 and TRBJ2-3; D is perhaps TRBD1 (5 bases). This CDR3 contains 13 residues. Per germline, CDR1 KGHDR and CDR2 SFDVKD. Trimming stripped 9 bases from V and 1 base from J, with 10 bases between. The CDR3 reads CATAVGGTDTQYF. The CDR3 coding sequence is TGTGCCACCGCAGTAGGGGGCACAGATACGCAGTATTTT.

In DNA, the CDR3 is TGTGCCAGCAGCCAGACGGTCCGGGGTCGGGAGACCCAGTACTTC. It yields the protein CASSQTVRGRETQYF. The rearrangement links TRBV3-1 (or the pseudogene TRBV3-2) to TRBJ2-5; tentative D call: TRBD2 (5 bases). CDR1 is LGHDT, CDR2 YNNKEL, per germline (reference sequence). Trimming stripped 3 bases from V and 5 bases from J, with 16 bases between. The CDR3 sequence is 15 residues long.